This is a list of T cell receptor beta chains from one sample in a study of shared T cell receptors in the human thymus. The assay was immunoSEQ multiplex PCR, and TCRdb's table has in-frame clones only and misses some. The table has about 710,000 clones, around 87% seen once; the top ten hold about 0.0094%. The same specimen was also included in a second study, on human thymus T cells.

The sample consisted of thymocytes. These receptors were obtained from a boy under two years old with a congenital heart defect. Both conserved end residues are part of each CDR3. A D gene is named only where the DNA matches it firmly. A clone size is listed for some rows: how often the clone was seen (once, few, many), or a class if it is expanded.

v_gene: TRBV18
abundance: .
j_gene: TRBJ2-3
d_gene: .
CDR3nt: TGTGCCAGCTCGGGCGAGATGGGCACAGATACGCAGTATTTT
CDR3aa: CASSGEMGTDTQYF

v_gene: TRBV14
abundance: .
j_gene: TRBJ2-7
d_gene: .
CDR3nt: TGTGCCAGCAGCCAAGATGTGGGGGCCAGAACGTACGAGCAGTACTTC
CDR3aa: CASSQDVGARTYEQYF

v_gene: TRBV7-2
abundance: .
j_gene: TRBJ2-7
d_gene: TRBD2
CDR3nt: TGTGCCAGCAGCTTAGACCCAGCGGGGGGGCCCCTCCACGAGCAGTACTTC
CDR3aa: CASSLDPAGGPLHEQYF

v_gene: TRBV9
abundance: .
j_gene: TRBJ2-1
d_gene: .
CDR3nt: TGTGCCAGCAGCGTAGAAACGTCTTGGCATGAGCAGTTCTTC
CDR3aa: CASSVETSWHEQFF

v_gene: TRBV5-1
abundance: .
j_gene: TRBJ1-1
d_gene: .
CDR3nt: TGCGCCAGCAGAAACACAGATTTCATGAACACTGAAGCTTTCTTT
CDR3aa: CASRNTDFMNTEAFF

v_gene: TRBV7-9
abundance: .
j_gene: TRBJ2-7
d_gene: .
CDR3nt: TGTGCCACCCCGACAGAAAACTACGAGCAGTACTTC
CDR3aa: CATPTENYEQYF

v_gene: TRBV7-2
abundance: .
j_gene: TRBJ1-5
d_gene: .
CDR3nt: TGTGCCAGCAGCAAAGAGGTGGGTGGGAGCAATCAGCCCCAGCATTTT
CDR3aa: CASSKEVGGSNQPQHF

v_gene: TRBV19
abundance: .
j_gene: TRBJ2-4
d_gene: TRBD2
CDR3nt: TGTGCCAGTAGTATAGTTGGAGCGGGGCGAGAACTAGCCAAAAACATTCAGTACTTC
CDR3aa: CASSIVGAGRELAKNIQYF

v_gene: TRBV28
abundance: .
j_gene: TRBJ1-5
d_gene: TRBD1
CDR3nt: TGTGCCAGCAGCACAATCCCGACAGGGCCAGCAATGTATAGCAATCAGCCCCAGCATTTT
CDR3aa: CASSTIPTGPAMYSNQPQHF

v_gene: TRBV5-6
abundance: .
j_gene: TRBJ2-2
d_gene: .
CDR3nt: TGTGCCAGCCGCCGAGTCTGGCGGAGACCAGATCCGAACACCGGGGAGCTGTTTTTT
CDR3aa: CASRRVWRRPDPNTGELFF

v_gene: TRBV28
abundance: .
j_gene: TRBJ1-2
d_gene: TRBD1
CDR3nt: TGTGCCAGCAGGGGGACAGCCAAAATCACAAGTAACTATGGCTACACCTTC
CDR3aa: CASRGTAKITSNYGYTF

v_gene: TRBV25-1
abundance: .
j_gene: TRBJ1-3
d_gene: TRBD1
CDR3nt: TGTGCCAGCAGAACCGGGACAGGGTTAAACACCATATATTTT
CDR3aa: CASRTGTGLNTIYF

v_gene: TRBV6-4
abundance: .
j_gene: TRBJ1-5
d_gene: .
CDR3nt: TGTGCCAGCAGTGAGGTTGGAGGGGATCAGCCCCAGCATTTT
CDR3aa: CASSEVGGDQPQHF

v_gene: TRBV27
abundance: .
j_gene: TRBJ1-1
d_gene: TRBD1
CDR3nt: TGTGCCAGCAGCTCCAATACACCGGGACAGGGGTTTTGCACTGAAGCTTTCTTT
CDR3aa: CASSSNTPGQGFCTEAFF

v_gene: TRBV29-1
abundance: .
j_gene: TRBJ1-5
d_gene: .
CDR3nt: TGCAGCGTTCAACCGGGTCCTAATCAGCCCCAGCATTTT
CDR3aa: CSVQPGPNQPQHF

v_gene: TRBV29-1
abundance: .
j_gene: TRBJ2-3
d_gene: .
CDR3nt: .
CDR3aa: CSVEVGGGTSGSAYF

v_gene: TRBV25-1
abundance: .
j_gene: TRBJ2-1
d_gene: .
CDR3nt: TGTGCCACCACGCCGGGGGTAGGGAAGGATGGTGAGCAGTTCTTC
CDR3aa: CATTPGVGKDGEQFF

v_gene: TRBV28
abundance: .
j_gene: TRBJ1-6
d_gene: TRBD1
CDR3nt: TGTGCCAGCAGTTTACCACAGGGGGCTGAATCACCCCTCCACTTT
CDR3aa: CASSLPQGAESPLHF

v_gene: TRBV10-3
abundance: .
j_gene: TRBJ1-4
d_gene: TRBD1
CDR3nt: TGTGCCATCAGTGAGTCTGAGGGACAGGGACCTGAAAAACTGTTTTTT
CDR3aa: CAISESEGQGPEKLFF

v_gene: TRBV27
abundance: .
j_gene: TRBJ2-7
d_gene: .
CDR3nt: TGTGCCAGCAGTTTATCCACGACATGGGCTGACTACGAGCAGTACTTC
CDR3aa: CASSLSTTWADYEQYF

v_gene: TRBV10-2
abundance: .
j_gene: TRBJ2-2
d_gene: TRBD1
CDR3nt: TGCGCCAGCAGTGGGGGACAGACTTACACCGGGGAGCTGTTTTTT
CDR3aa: CASSGGQTYTGELFF

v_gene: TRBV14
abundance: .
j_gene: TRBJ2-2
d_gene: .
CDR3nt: TGTGCCAGCAGCCAAGGATTTGGGGGCGAGCTGTTTTTT
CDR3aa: CASSQGFGGELFF

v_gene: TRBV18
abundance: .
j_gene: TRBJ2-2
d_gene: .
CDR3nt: TGTGCCAGCTCACCTACAGGGACCGGGGAGCTGTTTTTT
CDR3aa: CASSPTGTGELFF

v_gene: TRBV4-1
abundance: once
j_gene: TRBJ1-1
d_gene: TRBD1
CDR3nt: TGCGCCAGCAGCCAATACAGGGGTGTTGGCACTGAAGCTTTCTTT
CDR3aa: CASSQYRGVGTEAFF

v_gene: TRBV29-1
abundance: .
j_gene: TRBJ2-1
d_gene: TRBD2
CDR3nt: TGCAGCGTGACTAGCGGGAGTGTGGAGCAGTTCTTC
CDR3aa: CSVTSGSVEQFF

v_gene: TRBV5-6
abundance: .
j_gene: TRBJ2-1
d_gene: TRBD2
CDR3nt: TGTGCCAGCAGCCCGGTGGGGACTAGCGGGGTATACAATGAGCAGTTCTTC
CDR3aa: CASSPVGTSGVYNEQFF

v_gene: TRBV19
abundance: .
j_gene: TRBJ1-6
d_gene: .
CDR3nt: TGTGCCAGTAGTTGCACCCCGGACAGTTTAAATTCACCCCTCCACTTT
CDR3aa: CASSCTPDSLNSPLHF

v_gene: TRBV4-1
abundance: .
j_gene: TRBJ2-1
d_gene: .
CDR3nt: TGCGCCAGCAGCCAAGAGTGGGGGGAGGAGCAGTTCTTC
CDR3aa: CASSQEWGEEQFF

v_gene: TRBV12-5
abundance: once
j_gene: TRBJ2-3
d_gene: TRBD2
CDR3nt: TGTGCTAGTGGTTTGTACCCTAGCGGGGGCACAGATACGCAGTATTTT
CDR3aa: CASGLYPSGGTDTQYF

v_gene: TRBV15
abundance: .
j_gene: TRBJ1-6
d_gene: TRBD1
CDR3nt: TGTGCCACCAGCAGAGATCAGGGCCGCTCGGCCGGGACAGGGGCTAATTCCCCCCTCCACTTT
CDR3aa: CATSRDQGRSAGTGANSPLHF

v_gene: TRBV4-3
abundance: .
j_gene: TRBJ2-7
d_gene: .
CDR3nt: TGCGCCAGCAGCCAAGATTGGGACAACCCCATCTCCTACGAGCAGTACTTC
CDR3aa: CASSQDWDNPISYEQYF